Described below is a single T cell receptor (beta chain) sequence and its context. The data belong to a study of blood T cell repertoires in COVID-19. TCRdb's copy holds only in-frame clones and misses some; the assay was immunoSEQ multiplex PCR. The sample records 250,000 to 350,000 clones, 87% being singletons. This CDR3 contains 13 residues. With 6 bases clipped from V and 5 bases from J, the junction kept 4 bases outside the gene matches. The germline V gene encodes CDR1 MDHEN and CDR2 SYDVKM. This chain uses TRBV28 with TRBJ1-5, with 7 bases identical to TRBD1. The sequencing sample was made of peripheral blood. The sequence came from a man aged 18 to 29 with active or convalescent COVID-19. CDR3 amino acids: CASSTTGHQPQHF. The CDR3 DNA follows: TGTGCCAGCAGCACGACAGGGCATCAGCCCCAGCATTTT.